The present TCR beta chain was sequenced within a study of control samples from healthy donors and cancer patients. Measured with immunoSEQ multiplex PCR; TCRdb has only the in-frame clones, and not every one. The data hold fewer than 110,000 clones, with about 89% observed a single time. V gave up 5 bases and J gave up 8 bases, with 15 bases separating them. CDR3 length: 13 residues. Germline CDR1 SGHAT, CDR2 FQNNGV. The rearrangement uses TRBV11-2 and TRBJ1-2; no clear D gene. The material sequenced was PBMCs. This clonotype was sampled from a man in his sixties with lung cancer. The CDR3 coding sequence is TGTGCCAGCAGCCCTAATGGGGTGGCCGGCTACACCTTC. This sequence encodes CASSPNGVAGYTF.